This TCR beta chain was identified in a study of blood T cell repertoires in COVID-19. About the study: Sites in the United States, Italy and Spain provided acute and convalescent COVID-19 samples. PBMCs, B-cell-depleted T cells, or T cells provided the cDNA or gDNA that made up the material.

As originally analysed: Reference gene primer amplification yielded estimated nucleated cell counts. Sequencing was performed with immunoSEQ multiplex PCR; in TCRdb, only in-frame clones are kept and a portion is missing. The V and J calls and the clone size are those of that table, but D and trimming were determined from the DNA. The repertoire has approximately 85,000 clones, 70% to 90% of them found once; the top ten carry about 25%. The V segment lost 4 bases and the J segment 0 bases; nucleotides outside the gene matches: 12. The CDR3 covers 18 residues. CDR1 and CDR2 (germline): SGHTS, YDEGEE. This TCR was recovered from a man aged 45-65 years with active or convalescent COVID-19. The sample comprised peripheral blood. This chain joins TRBV5-8 and TRBJ1-3; TRBD1 matches at 8 bases. In DNA, the CDR3 is TGTGCCAGCAGCCCACGGACAGGGCGGGTATACTCTGGAAACACCATATATTTT. This sequence encodes CASSPRTGRVYSGNTIYF.